This is a list of T cell receptor beta chains from one sample in a study of T cells in Graves' hyperthyroidism and ophthalmopathy. TCRdb reprocessed the multiplex PCR reads with MiXCR, giving one entry per CDR3 protein. The data hold roughly 100,000 distinct CDR3 sequences, with over 50% observed a single time. The sequencing input was blood. These receptors were collected from a woman in her forties with Graves' hyperthyroidism. Each CDR3 is given with its conserved first and last residue. The order of the fields is J gene, V gene, CDR3 protein.

>TRBJ2-6|TRBV29-1
CSVRPTGVNVLTF
>TRBJ1-3|TRBV20-1
CSAARQQGGGNTIYF
>TRBJ2-5|TRBV27
CASSFPPTAHQETQYF
>TRBJ2-5|TRBV7-2
CANSLARQGTQYF
>TRBJ2-5|TRBV10-3
CAISEDETQYF
>TRBJ1-2|TRBV20-1
CSAEAGSNYGYTF
>TRBJ2-5|TRBV20-1
CSASPQRGGRGETQYF
>TRBJ1-2|TRBV7-3
CASSPEGANYGYTF
>TRBJ1-5|TRBV4-1
CASSPWIGISNQPQHF
>TRBJ2-7|TRBV5-1
CASSITSGSSYEQYF
>TRBJ2-2|TRBV9
CASSARREDFTGELFF
>TRBJ1-3|TRBV9
CASSVDGGGSGTTIYF
>TRBJ1-2|TRBV20-1
CSARDPAAGGSGYTF
>TRBJ2-7|TRBV20-1
CSAYRDTYEQYF
>TRBJ1-2|TRBV12-3/TRBV12-4
CASSLGGRKPNYGYTF
>TRBJ1-1|TRBV29-1
CGVEGRRVTEAFF
>TRBJ1-1|TRBV20-1
CSARVRGETTEAFF
>TRBJ1-1|TRBV7-8
CASSPPGGRNTETFF
>TRBJ2-2|TRBV29-1
CSVRPGGTGELFF
>TRBJ2-3|TRBV19
CASSMDPSTDTQYF
>TRBJ1-3|TRBV6-1
CASSELLGTAGNTIYF
>TRBJ2-2|TRBV4-1
CASSQAQRTSGISNTGELFF
>TRBJ2-5|TRBV4-3
CASSQEHPQETQYF
>TRBJ2-7|TRBV5-1
CASSARDPYEQYF
>TRBJ2-2|TRBV6-1
CARLFRSSGRRNTGELSF
>TRBJ1-2|TRBV12-3/TRBV12-4
CASRPTGFNYGYTF
>TRBJ2-5|TRBV7-3
CASSRSGPQGQEAQYF
>TRBJ1-6|TRBV5-4
CASSLGRDDSPLHF
>TRBJ2-7|TRBV7-2
CATTSLGEQYF
>TRBJ1-5|TRBV27
CASSIRGGVQPQHF
>TRBJ1-5|TRBV6-5
CASSTRPDEHF
>TRBJ1-2|TRBV5-1
CASSRGQATQGLGYTF
>TRBJ2-5|TRBV5-1
CASSWDRSQETQYF
>TRBJ1-2|TRBV19
CASNPGDDYGYTF
>TRBJ1-1|TRBV19
CASSSPQGRNTEAFF
>TRBJ2-5|TRBV6-5
CASKGQGLETQYF
>TRBJ1-3|TRBV28
CASSLPGTTLGNTIYF
>TRBJ1-2|TRBV29-1
CSAGEVGYGYTF
>TRBJ2-5|TRBV29-1
CSVVLTSGRPQETQYF
>TRBJ1-4|TRBV15
CATSRDTLGQLMKNCFF
>TRBJ2-7|TRBV29-1
CSFAGGVAYEQYF